Listed below are T cell receptor beta chains from one sample, sequenced in a study of shared clonotypes between healthy human individuals. Libraries were prepared by immunoSEQ multiplex PCR; TCRdb keeps only in-frame clonotypes and omits some of them. The data contain about a million clones, approximately 75% of them seen just once; the ten biggest clones take up more than 0.85%. Material: memory CD4+ T cells from PBMCs. The source of these receptors is a young man in good health. Some clones in this sample may be carry-over from other donors' samples. CDR3s include the opening cysteine and the closing phenylalanine or tryptophan. Fields, in order: clone size, V gene, J gene, D gene, CDR3 protein, CDR3 DNA. D genes are given only for firm matches. Where a row states a size, it is once, few, many or the class of an expanded clone; other rows omit it.

-	TRBV4-2	TRBJ2-7	-	CASSQAGNYEQYF	TGTGCCAGCAGCCAAGCGGGGAACTACGAGCAGTACTTC
-	TRBV20-1	TRBJ2-7	-	CSGSSAYEQYF	TGCAGTGGAAGTTCCGCCTACGAGCAGTACTTC
-	TRBV7-6	TRBJ1-1	-	CASSLSTGNTEAFF	TGTGCCAGCAGCTTAAGTACAGGGAACACTGAAGCTTTCTTT
-	TRBV9	TRBJ2-7	TRBD2	CASSVGSAGAYEQYF	TGTGCCAGCAGCGTAGGTTCTGCGGGAGCCTACGAGCAGTACTTC
-	TRBV5-1	TRBJ2-5	-	CASNLAGPGETQYF	TGCGCCAGCAACCTCGCGGGTCCAGGGGAGACCCAGTACTTC
-	TRBV18	TRBJ2-7	-	CASSPSQGSIDEQYF	TGTGCCAGCTCACCAAGCCAGGGAAGTATTGACGAGCAGTACTTC
-	TRBV7-2	TRBJ1-1	-	CASSLERTGAFF	TGTGCCAGCAGCCTGGAACGTACGGGGGCTTTCTTT
-	TRBV19	TRBJ1-2	-	CASSTGGAVTNYGYTF	TGTGCCAGTAGCACCGGGGGAGCAGTTACTAACTATGGCTACACCTTC
-	TRBV6-6	TRBJ1-5	-	CASSYSSLGRDQPQHF	TGTGCCAGCAGTTACTCGTCTTTGGGGAGAGATCAGCCCCAGCATTTT
-	TRBV5-1	TRBJ1-1	-	CASSLVNRPDTEAFF	TGCGCCAGCAGCTTGGTTAATCGGCCAGACACTGAAGCTTTCTTT
-	TRBV27	TRBJ1-2	-	CASSATPGAGYGYTF	TGTGCCAGCAGTGCCACCCCGGGGGCTGGCTATGGCTACACCTTC
-	TRBV6-1	TRBJ2-2	TRBD2	CASTLLAGGPGELFF	TGTGCCAGCACCCTACTAGCGGGAGGGCCCGGGGAGCTGTTTTTT
-	TRBV5-1	TRBJ1-4	-	CASSPGTALGELFF	TGCGCCAGCAGCCCCGGGACCGCCCTTGGGGAACTGTTTTTT
-	TRBV2	TRBJ1-1	TRBD1	CASSEGQGWNTEAFF	TGTGCCAGCAGTGAGGGACAGGGATGGAACACTGAAGCTTTCTTT
few	TRBV6-5	TRBJ1-3	-	CASSFGTPSSGNTIYF	TGTGCCAGCAGTTTCGGGACACCGAGCTCTGGAAACACCATATATTTT
-	TRBV28	TRBJ1-2	TRBD1	CASSSPRQGVFGYTF	TGTGCCAGCAGTTCACCGAGACAGGGGGTATTTGGCTACACCTTC
-	TRBV28	TRBJ2-1	-	CASSLVGSYNEQFF	TGTGCCAGCAGTTTAGTGGGATCTTACAATGAGCAGTTCTTC
once	TRBV9	TRBJ1-4	-	CASSVEPGENEKLFF	TGTGCCAGCAGCGTAGAACCGGGGGAGAATGAAAAACTGTTTTTT
-	TRBV11-2	TRBJ2-1	-	CASSFSPRAAYSYNEQFF	TGTGCCAGCAGCTTCTCCCCTAGGGCGGCCTACTCCTACAATGAGCAGTTCTTC
few	TRBV29-1	TRBJ2-5	TRBD2	CSVQHGGSETQYF	TGCAGCGTTCAGCATGGCGGGAGTGAGACCCAGTACTTC
-	TRBV5-1	TRBJ1-2	TRBD1	CASSSAPLGRGRYGYTF	TGCGCCAGCAGCTCGGCGCCCTTGGGCAGGGGGCGATATGGCTACACCTTC
-	TRBV5-1	TRBJ2-7	TRBD1	CASKTGQGYDEQYF	TGCGCCAGCAAGACGGGACAGGGGTATGACGAGCAGTACTTC
once	TRBV14	TRBJ2-7	-	CASSVLWYEQYF	TGTGCCAGCAGCGTATTGTGGTACGAGCAGTACTTC
many	TRBV27	TRBJ2-1	-	CASSLNFGGATPLGEQFF	TGTGCCAGCAGTTTGAATTTTGGCGGGGCTACCCCCTTAGGTGAGCAGTTCTTC
once	TRBV30	TRBJ2-5	-	CAWTPGPGETQYF	TGTGCCTGGACGCCAGGGCCCGGAGAGACCCAGTACTTC
-	TRBV28	TRBJ2-1	-	CASSLSGFLNPNEQFF	TGTGCCAGCAGTTTATCGGGCTTTCTGAACCCAAATGAGCAGTTCTTC
-	TRBV6-5	TRBJ2-5	-	CASRVTGGAQETQYF	TGTGCCAGCAGGGTAACAGGGGGGGCCCAAGAGACCCAGTACTTC
-	TRBV9	TRBJ2-5	-	CASSVGVGNVEETQYF	TGTGCCAGCAGCGTAGGGGTTGGCAATGTCGAAGAGACCCAGTACTTC
-	TRBV6-1	TRBJ2-2	TRBD1	CASREQGARGTGELFF	TGTGCCAGCAGGGAACAGGGGGCGCGTGGCACCGGGGAGCTGTTTTTT
-	TRBV27	TRBJ1-1	-	CASSFGTAVGAFF	TGTGCCAGCAGTTTCGGGACGGCCGTAGGTGCTTTCTTT
-	TRBV6-5	TRBJ2-7	-	CASSYRSTYEQYF	TGTGCCAGCAGTTACCGGAGCACCTACGAGCAGTACTTC
-	TRBV6-1	TRBJ2-3	TRBD1	CASNRDRGSTDTQYF	TGTGCCAGCAATCGGGACAGGGGTTCCACAGATACGCAGTATTTT
many	TRBV10-3	TRBJ2-3	TRBD2	CAIGTSGSTDTQYF	TGTGCCATCGGGACTAGCGGGAGCACAGATACGCAGTATTTT
-	TRBV2	TRBJ2-5	-	CASSEQGPRETQYF	TGTGCCAGCAGTGAACAGGGGCCGCGGGAGACCCAGTACTTC
once	TRBV6-6	TRBJ2-7	-	CASSPAGVSYEQYF	TGTGCCAGCAGTCCCGCAGGGGTTTCGTACGAGCAGTACTTC
-	TRBV5-1	TRBJ2-1	-	CASSLGRTYNEQFF	TGCGCCAGCAGCTTGGGCAGGACGTACAATGAGCAGTTCTTC
-	TRBV7-3	TRBJ2-5	-	CASSLSRADETQYF	TGTGCCAGCAGCTTAAGCAGGGCGGACGAGACCCAGTACTTC
-	TRBV5-1	TRBJ2-3	-	CASSHSGAGTDTQYF	TGCGCCAGCAGCCATAGCGGAGCGGGCACAGATACGCAGTATTTT
-	TRBV28	TRBJ1-1	TRBD1	CASRHGQGSMEAFF	TGTGCCAGCAGGCACGGACAGGGGAGTATGGAAGCTTTCTTT
-	TRBV5-6	TRBJ2-1	-	CASSLAAGGGITSEQFF	TGTGCCAGCAGCTTGGCAGCGGGCGGCGGAATAACAAGTGAGCAGTTCTTC
-	TRBV5-1	TRBJ2-5	TRBD2	CASSPGGSRETQYF	TGCGCCAGCAGCCCGGGAGGGAGTAGGGAGACCCAGTACTTC
-	TRBV7-9	TRBJ1-1	-	CASSPRGRGSTEAFF	TGTGCCAGCAGCCCGAGAGGGAGAGGAAGCACTGAAGCTTTCTTT
-	TRBV4-2	TRBJ2-3	TRBD1	CASSQVYRTGTLSYSTDTQYF	TGTGCCAGCAGCCAAGTGTATAGGACAGGGACCCTTTCTTATAGCACAGATACGCAGTATTTT
-	TRBV6-1	TRBJ2-5	-	CASTRQIQETQYF	TGTGCCAGCACCCGACAGATCCAAGAGACCCAGTACTTC
few	TRBV30	TRBJ1-5	-	CAWSFPYQPQHF	TGTGCCTGGAGTTTTCCGTATCAGCCCCAGCATTTT
-	TRBV19	TRBJ2-7	TRBD2	CASSMGRLAGYEQYF	TGTGCCAGTAGTATGGGGAGACTAGCGGGCTACGAGCAGTACTTC
-	TRBV7-2	TRBJ1-3	TRBD1	CASSPTGAYSGNTIYF	TGTGCCAGCAGCCCCACAGGGGCCTACTCTGGAAACACCATATATTTT
-	TRBV7-3	TRBJ2-1	TRBD2	CASSSPRSGTPLRDEQFF	TGTGCCAGCAGCTCCCCAAGAAGCGGGACCCCCCTACGGGATGAGCAGTTCTTC
few	TRBV30	TRBJ1-1	-	CAWRLKQGTNTEAFF	TGTGCCTGGAGATTGAAGCAGGGGACGAACACTGAAGCTTTCTTT
-	TRBV7-8	TRBJ2-1	TRBD1	CASSLRDRENNEQFF	TGTGCCAGCAGCCTCCGGGACAGGGAAAACAATGAGCAGTTCTTC
once	TRBV5-1	TRBJ2-5	-	CASSLGYGQPGQETQYF	TGCGCCAGCAGCTTGGGATACGGACAGCCTGGACAAGAGACCCAGTACTTC
many	TRBV19	TRBJ1-5	-	CASRTTEINQPQHF	TGTGCCAGTAGGACGACTGAGATCAATCAGCCCCAGCATTTT
many	TRBV7-6	TRBJ2-7	TRBD2	CASSPIRTSGRSTYEQYF	TGTGCCAGCAGTCCAATAAGGACTAGCGGGAGGTCCACCTACGAGCAGTACTTC
-	TRBV2	TRBJ2-1	-	CASSEEGGVHEQFF	TGTGCCAGCAGTGAAGAGGGCGGGGTGCATGAGCAGTTCTTC
-	TRBV28	TRBJ1-4	-	CATRGPLNEKLFF	TGTGCCACCAGGGGACCGCTCAATGAAAAACTGTTTTTT